The rows below give T cell receptor beta chains drawn from one sample of a study of blood T cell repertoires in COVID-19. TCRdb's table, derived via immunoSEQ multiplex PCR, lists solely in-frame clones and lacks some. The sample has about 110,000 clones; 75% to 90% are singletons. The sequencing input was peripheral blood. These receptors were taken from a man between 65 and 80 years old with acute or convalescent COVID-19. Each CDR3 is given with its conserved first and last residue. Each record gives: V gene, D gene, CDR3 length, J gene, clone size, CDR3 protein, CDR3 DNA. D genes are given only for firm matches. Not every row has a clone size; where given, it reads once, few, many or a size class.

TRBV5-1	NA	14	TRBJ2-7	NA	CASSLNQGNDEQYF	TGCGCCAGCAGCTTGAATCAGGGGAACGACGAGCAGTACTTC
TRBV28	TRBD1	15	TRBJ2-7	NA	CASSSTGTGVYEQYF	TGTGCCAGCAGTTCAACCGGGACAGGGGTTTACGAGCAGTACTTC
TRBV28	NA	15	TRBJ1-3	NA	CASTSQGFSGNTIYF	TGTGCCAGCACCTCACAGGGATTCTCTGGAAACACCATATATTTT
TRBV29-1	NA	13	TRBJ2-7	NA	CSVTAGGGLGQYF	TGCAGCGTGACCGCAGGAGGTGGGTTGGGGCAGTACTTC
TRBV4-1	TRBD2	17	TRBJ2-3	NA	CASSQGTTSGGTDTQYF	TGCGCCAGCAGCCAAGGGACGACTAGCGGGGGAACAGATACGCAGTATTTT
TRBV28	NA	14	TRBJ2-1	NA	CAWGGGLRNNEQFF	TGTGCATGGGGTGGGGGCCTCCGTAACAATGAGCAGTTCTTC
TRBV28	NA	13	TRBJ2-7	NA	CASTTGGAYEQYF	TGTGCCAGCACCACAGGGGGGGCCTACGAGCAGTACTTC
TRBV28	NA	16	TRBJ1-4	NA	CASSSGTFGVNEKLFF	TGTGCCAGCAGTTCCGGGACTTTTGGGGTTAATGAAAAACTGTTTTTT
TRBV7-3	TRBD1	13	TRBJ2-1	NA	CASSRDSDHEQFF	TGTGCCAGCAGCCGGGACAGTGATCATGAGCAGTTCTTC
TRBV6-5	TRBD1	14	TRBJ2-7	NA	CASRGTGKLYEQYF	TGTGCCAGCAGGGGGACAGGGAAATTGTACGAGCAGTACTTC
TRBV6-5	NA	12	TRBJ1-3	NA	CASSYGGGPIYF	TGTGCCAGCAGTTACGGCGGGGGACCCATATATTTT
TRBV3-1/TRBV3-2	TRBD2	18	TRBJ2-7	NA	CASSQDRGTSGRRREQYF	TGTGCCAGCAGCCAAGATCGGGGGACTAGCGGGAGACGACGCGAGCAGTACTTC
TRBV28	NA	18	TRBJ2-1	few	CASRPDSWGGRGYNEQFF	TGTGCCAGCAGACCCGATTCGTGGGGGGGCCGAGGGTACAATGAGCAGTTCTTC
TRBV11-2	TRBD1	14	TRBJ2-1	NA	CASSYRDRANEQFF	TGTGCCAGCAGCTACCGGGACAGGGCCAATGAGCAGTTCTTC
TRBV9	TRBD1	14	TRBJ1-1	NA	CASSPQQGAGGAFF	TGTGCCAGCAGCCCCCAGCAGGGGGCAGGGGGAGCTTTCTTT
TRBV5-4	TRBD1	15	TRBJ1-2	NA	CASSLESRGRGGYTF	TGTGCCAGCAGCTTGGAGAGCAGGGGGCGGGGTGGCTACACCTTC
TRBV28	TRBD1	14	TRBJ1-2	once	CASSLGQPFYGYTF	TGTGCCAGCAGCCTGGGACAGCCATTCTATGGCTACACCTTC
TRBV5-1	NA	15	TRBJ2-5	NA	CASSSGGGSAETQYF	TGCGCCAGCAGCTCAGGGGGAGGTTCGGCAGAGACCCAGTACTTC
TRBV2	TRBD1	15	TRBJ2-7	NA	CASSQTGAGSYEQYF	TGTGCCAGCAGTCAGACAGGGGCAGGATCCTACGAGCAGTACTTC
TRBV6-5	NA	14	TRBJ1-5	few	CASRTRGSNQPQHF	TGTGCCAGCAGAACCCGAGGAAGCAATCAGCCCCAGCATTTT
TRBV28	NA	16	TRBJ1-1	NA	CASTPPGGMENTEAFF	TGTGCCAGCACCCCCCCGGGGGGCATGGAGAACACTGAAGCTTTCTTT
TRBV4-2	TRBD1	17	TRBJ2-7	NA	CASSRRTGGASEYEQYF	TGTGCCAGCAGCCGACGGACAGGGGGCGCGAGCGAATACGAGCAGTACTTC